This TCR beta chain was sequenced for a study of T cell changes during pregnancy in multiple sclerosis. Sequencing was performed with immunoSEQ multiplex PCR; in TCRdb, only in-frame clones are kept and a portion is missing. This sample yields tens of thousands of clones, of which about 91% are seen a single time; about 0.5% belongs to the top ten. V lost 4 bases, J lost 8 bases, and 11 bases stayed unmatched. There are 16 residues in the CDR3. Germline CDR1 LGHNA, CDR2 YSLEER. The chain recombines TRBV4-3 with TRBJ2-1; 10 positions agree with TRBD2. The clonotype was recovered from a female donor in good health, enrolled as a control in a pregnancy study. The source was CD4+ T cells from peripheral blood mononuclear cells, collected in the second trimester of pregnancy. The CDR3, as DNA: TGCGCCAGCAGCCGAGTTCTGGGACTAGCGCTCGATGAGCAGTTCTTC. Translated, it gives CASSRVLGLALDEQFF.